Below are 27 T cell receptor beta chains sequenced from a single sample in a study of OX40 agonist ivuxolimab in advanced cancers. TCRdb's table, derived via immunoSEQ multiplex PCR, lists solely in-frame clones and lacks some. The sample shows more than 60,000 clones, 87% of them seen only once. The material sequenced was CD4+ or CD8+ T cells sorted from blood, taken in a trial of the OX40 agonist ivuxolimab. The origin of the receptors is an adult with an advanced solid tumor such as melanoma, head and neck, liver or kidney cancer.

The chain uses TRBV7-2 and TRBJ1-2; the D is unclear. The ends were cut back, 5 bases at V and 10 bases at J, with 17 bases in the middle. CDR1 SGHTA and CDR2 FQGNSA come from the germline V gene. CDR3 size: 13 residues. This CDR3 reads CASSPAGFWDYTF. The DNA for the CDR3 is TGTGCCAGCAGCCCAGCGGGGTTTTGGGACTACACCTTC.

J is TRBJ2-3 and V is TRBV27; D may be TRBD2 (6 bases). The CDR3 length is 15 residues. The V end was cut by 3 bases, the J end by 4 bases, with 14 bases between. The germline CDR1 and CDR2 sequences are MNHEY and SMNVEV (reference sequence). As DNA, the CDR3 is TGTGCCAGCAGTTTGATGGGCGGGATCCCAGATACGCAGTATTTT. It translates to CASSLMGGIPDTQYF.

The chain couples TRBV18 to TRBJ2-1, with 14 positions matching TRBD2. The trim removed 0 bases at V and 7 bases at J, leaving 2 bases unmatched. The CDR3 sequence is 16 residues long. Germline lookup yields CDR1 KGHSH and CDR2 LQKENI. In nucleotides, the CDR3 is TGTGCCAGCTCACCACCCGGGACTAGCGGGAGTAATGAGCAGTTCTTC. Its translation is CASSPPGTSGSNEQFF.

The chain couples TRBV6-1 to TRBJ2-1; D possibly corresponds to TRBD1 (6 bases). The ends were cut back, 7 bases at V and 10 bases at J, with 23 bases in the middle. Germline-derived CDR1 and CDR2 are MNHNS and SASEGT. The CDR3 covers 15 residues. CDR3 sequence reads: CASTWPAGAYREQFF. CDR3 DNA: TGTGCCAGCACTTGGCCGGCAGGGGCCTATCGGGAGCAGTTCTTC.

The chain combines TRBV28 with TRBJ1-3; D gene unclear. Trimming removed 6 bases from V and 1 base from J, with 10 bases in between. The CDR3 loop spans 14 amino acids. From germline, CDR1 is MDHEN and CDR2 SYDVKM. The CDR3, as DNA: TGTGCCAGCAGCCTAGGGAATTCTGGAAACACCATATATTTT. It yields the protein CASSLGNSGNTIYF.

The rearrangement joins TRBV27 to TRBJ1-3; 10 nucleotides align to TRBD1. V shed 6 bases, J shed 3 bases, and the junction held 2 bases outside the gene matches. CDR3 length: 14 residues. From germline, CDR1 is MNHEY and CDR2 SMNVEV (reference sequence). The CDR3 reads CASRGQGVGNTIYF. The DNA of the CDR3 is TGTGCCAGCAGAGGACAGGGGGTTGGAAACACCATATATTTT.

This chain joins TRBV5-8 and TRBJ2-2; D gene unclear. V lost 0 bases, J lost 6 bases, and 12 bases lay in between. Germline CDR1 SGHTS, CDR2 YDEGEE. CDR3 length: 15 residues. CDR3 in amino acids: CASSLDPVGSGELFF. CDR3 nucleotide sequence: TGTGCCAGCAGCTTGGATCCTGTGGGGTCCGGGGAGCTGTTTTTT.

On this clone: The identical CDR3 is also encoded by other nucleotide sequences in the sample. The CDR3 sequence is CASSLQGYTGELFF. As DNA, the CDR3 is TGTGCCAGCAGCCTACAGGGGTACACCGGGGAGCTGTTTTTT. The chain is built from TRBV7-9 and TRBJ2-2, with TRBD1 matching over 7 bases. Germline CDR1 and CDR2: SEHNR and FQNEAQ (reference sequence). V was pared by 5 bases and J by 3 bases, with 3 bases of the junction left unmatched. The CDR3 loop spans 14 amino acids. The full variable domain, its missing parts supplied by reference TRBV7-9 and TRBJ2-2, is DTGVSQNPRHKITKRGQNVTFRCDPISEHNRLYWYRQTLGQGPEFLTYFQNEAQLEKSRLLSDRFSAERPKGSFSTLEIQRTEQGDSAMYLCASSLQGYTGELFFGEGSRLTVL.

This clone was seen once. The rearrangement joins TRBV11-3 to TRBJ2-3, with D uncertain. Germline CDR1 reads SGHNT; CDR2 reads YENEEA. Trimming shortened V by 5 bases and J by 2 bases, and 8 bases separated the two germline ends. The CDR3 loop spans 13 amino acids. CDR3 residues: CASSQTHTDTQYF. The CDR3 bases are TGTGCCAGCAGCCAGACTCACACAGATACGCAGTATTTT.

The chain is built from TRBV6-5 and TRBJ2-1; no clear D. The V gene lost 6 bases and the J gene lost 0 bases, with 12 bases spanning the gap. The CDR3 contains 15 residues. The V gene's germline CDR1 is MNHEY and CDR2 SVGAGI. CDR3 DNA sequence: TGTGCCAGCAGCTACACCCAGAGCTCCTACAATGAGCAGTTCTTC. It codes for CASSYTQSSYNEQFF.

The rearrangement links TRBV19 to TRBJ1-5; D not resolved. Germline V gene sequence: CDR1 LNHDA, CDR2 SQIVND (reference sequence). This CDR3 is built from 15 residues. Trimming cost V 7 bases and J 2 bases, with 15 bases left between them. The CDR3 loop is CASNLGSRGNQPQHF. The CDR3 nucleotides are TGTGCCAGTAATTTAGGGTCAAGGGGCAATCAGCCCCAGCATTTT.

CDR3 sequence reads: CASSWDLEGLNEQFF. The CDR3 nucleotides read TGTGCCAGCAGCTGGGACCTGGAGGGCCTAAATGAGCAGTTCTTC. The rearrangement links TRBV5-4 to TRBJ2-1, with D tentatively TRBD2 (6 bases). Germline assignment: CDR1 SGHNT and CDR2 YYREEE (reference sequence). The CDR3 length is 15 residues. V lost 3 bases and J 7 bases, leaving 17 bases between the germline ends.

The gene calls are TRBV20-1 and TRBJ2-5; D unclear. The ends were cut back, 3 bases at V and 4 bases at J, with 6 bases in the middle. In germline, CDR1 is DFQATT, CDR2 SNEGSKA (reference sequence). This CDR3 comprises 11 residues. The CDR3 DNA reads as TGCAGTGCTAGTATCGTAGAGACCCAGTACTTC. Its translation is CSASIVETQYF.

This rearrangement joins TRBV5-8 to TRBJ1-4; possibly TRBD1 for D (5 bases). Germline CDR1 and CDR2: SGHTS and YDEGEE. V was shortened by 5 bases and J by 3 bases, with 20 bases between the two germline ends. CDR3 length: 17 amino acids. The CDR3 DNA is TGTGCCAGCAGTTTTGTTAGCGGGGGACGAGCTAATGAAAAACTGTTTTTT. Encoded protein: CASSFVSGGRANEKLFF.

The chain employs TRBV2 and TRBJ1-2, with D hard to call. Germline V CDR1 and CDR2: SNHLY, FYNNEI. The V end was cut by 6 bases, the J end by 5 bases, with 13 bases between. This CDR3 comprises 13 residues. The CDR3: CASSALGLYGYTF. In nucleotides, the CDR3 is TGTGCCAGCAGCGCCCTGGGCCTATATGGCTACACCTTC.

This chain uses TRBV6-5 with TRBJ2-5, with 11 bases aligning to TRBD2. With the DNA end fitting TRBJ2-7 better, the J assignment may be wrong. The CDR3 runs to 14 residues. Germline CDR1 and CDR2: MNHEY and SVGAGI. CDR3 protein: CASSQTSGRYEQYF. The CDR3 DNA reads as TGTGCCAGCAGTCAAACTAGCGGGAGATACGAGCAGTACTTC.

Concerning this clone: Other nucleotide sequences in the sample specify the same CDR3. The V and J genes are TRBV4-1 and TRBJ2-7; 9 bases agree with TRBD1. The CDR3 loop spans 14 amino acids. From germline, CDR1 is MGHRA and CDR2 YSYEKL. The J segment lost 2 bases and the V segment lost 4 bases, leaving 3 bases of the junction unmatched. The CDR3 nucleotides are TGCGCCAGCAGCCTGAACAGGGGGCCCTACGAGCAGTACTTC. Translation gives CASSLNRGPYEQYF.

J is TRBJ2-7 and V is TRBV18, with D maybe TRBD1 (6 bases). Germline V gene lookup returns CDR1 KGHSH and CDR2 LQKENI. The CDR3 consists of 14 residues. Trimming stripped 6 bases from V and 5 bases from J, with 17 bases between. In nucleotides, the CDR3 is TGTGCCAGCTCGCGTCGACAGGCGGAGGACGAGCAGTACTTC. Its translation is CASSRRQAEDEQYF.

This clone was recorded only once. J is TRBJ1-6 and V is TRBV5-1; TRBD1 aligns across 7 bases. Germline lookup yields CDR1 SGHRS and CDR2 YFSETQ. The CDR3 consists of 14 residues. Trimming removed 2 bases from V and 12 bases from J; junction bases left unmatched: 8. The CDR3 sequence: CASSFDRDSIPLHF. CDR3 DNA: TGCGCCAGCAGCTTTGACCGGGACAGCATACCCCTCCACTTT.

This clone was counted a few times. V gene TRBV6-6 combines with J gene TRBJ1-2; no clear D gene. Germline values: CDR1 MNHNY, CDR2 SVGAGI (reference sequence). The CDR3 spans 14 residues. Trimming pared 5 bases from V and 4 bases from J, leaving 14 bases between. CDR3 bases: TGTGCCAGCAGTCCCCGGGAGGGCAGCTATGGCTACACCTTC. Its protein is CASSPREGSYGYTF.

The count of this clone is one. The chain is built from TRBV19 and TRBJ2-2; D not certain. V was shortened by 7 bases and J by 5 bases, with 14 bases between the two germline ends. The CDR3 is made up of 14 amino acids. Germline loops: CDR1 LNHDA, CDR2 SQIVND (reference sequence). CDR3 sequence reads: CASTPVGRTGELFF. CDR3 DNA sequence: TGTGCCAGTACCCCGGTAGGGCGGACCGGGGAGCTGTTTTTT.

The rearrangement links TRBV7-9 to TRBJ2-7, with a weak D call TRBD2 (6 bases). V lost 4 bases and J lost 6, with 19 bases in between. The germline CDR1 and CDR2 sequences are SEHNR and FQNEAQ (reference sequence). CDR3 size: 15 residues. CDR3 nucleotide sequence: TGTGCCAGCAGCTACCCCCCGGGAGAAATACGCGAGCAGTACTTC. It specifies CASSYPPGEIREQYF.

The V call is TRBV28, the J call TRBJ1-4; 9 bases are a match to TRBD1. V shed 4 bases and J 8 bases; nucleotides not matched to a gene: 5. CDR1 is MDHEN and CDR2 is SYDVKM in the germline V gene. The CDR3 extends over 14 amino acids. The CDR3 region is CASSSGQGFEKLFF. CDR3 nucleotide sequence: TGTGCCAGCAGTTCGGGACAGGGTTTCGAAAAACTGTTTTTT.

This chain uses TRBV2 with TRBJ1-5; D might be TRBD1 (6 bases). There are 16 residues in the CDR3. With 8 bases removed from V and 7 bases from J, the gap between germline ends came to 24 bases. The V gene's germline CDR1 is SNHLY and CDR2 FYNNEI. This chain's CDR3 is CASRAIGAGARQPQHF. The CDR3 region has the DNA TGTGCCAGCCGAGCCATAGGGGCGGGGGCGCGGCAGCCCCAGCATTTT.

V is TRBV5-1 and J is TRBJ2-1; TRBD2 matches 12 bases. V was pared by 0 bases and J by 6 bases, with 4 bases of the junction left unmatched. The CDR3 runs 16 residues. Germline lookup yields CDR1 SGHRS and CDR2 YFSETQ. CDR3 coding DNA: TGCGCCAGCAGCTTGGGACTAGCGGGAGTTTTCAATGAGCAGTTCTTC. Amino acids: CASSLGLAGVFNEQFF.

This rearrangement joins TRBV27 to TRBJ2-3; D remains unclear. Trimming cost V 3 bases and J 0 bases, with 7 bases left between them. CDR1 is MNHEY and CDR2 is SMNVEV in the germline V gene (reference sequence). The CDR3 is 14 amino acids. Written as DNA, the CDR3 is TGTGCCAGCAGTTTTTTGACTAGCACAGATACGCAGTATTTT. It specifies CASSFLTSTDTQYF.

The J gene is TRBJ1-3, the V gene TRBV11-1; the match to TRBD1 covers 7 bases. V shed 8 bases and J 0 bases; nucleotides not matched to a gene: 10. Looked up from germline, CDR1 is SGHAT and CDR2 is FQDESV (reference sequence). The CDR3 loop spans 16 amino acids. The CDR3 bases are TGTGCCAGCCATGAACCGGGACAGCCCTCTGGAAACACCATATATTTT. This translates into CASHEPGQPSGNTIYF.